The 10 T cell receptor beta chains presented below share a single source sample, sequenced in a study of blood T cell repertoires in COVID-19. The assay was immunoSEQ multiplex PCR, and TCRdb's table has in-frame clones only and misses some. The data hold under 350,000 clones, with 89% observed a single time. Sequencing was performed on peripheral blood. Source of these receptors: a man aged 45-65 years with acute or convalescent COVID-19.

This clone showed up just a few times. The V call is TRBV6-5, the J call TRBJ2-1; D ambiguous. Trimming cost V 5 bases and J 2 bases, with 13 bases left between them. Germline CDR1 MNHEY, CDR2 SVGAGI. The CDR3 spans 15 residues. In nucleotides, the CDR3 is TGTGCCAGCAGTCCCTCTTGGGCCCCCTACAATGAGCAGTTCTTC. Residues: CASSPSWAPYNEQFF.

A single count supports this clone. The CDR3 loop reads CASSPRQGPLNTEAFF. For the CDR3, the DNA is TGTGCCAGCAGCCCCCGGCAGGGGCCCTTGAACACTGAAGCTTTCTTT. The genes are TRBV5-4 and TRBJ1-1; TRBD1 is a possible D gene (6 bases). Germline assignment: CDR1 SGHNT and CDR2 YYREEE (reference sequence). CDR3 size: 16 residues. V was pared by 4 bases and J by 0 bases, with 16 bases between.

The rearrangement joins TRBV5-1 to TRBJ1-2; D may be TRBD1 (6 bases). From germline, CDR1 is SGHRS and CDR2 YFSETQ. There are 14 residues in the CDR3. Trimming took 6 bases from V and 5 from J, leaving 17 bases between them. As DNA, the CDR3 is TGCGCCAGCACACCAGACAGGAAAGTATATGGCTACACCTTC. This encodes CASTPDRKVYGYTF.

The J gene is TRBJ2-5, the V gene TRBV4-1, with a tentative D call TRBD1 (6 bases). The ends were cut back, 0 bases at V and 5 bases at J, with 16 bases in the middle. This CDR3 is 16 amino acids long. Germline V gives CDR1 MGHRA, CDR2 YSYEKL. In DNA, the CDR3 is TGCGCCAGCAGCCAAGACAGGGGAACCCCTCGGGAGACCCAGTACTTC. This encodes CASSQDRGTPRETQYF.

The chain carries TRBV19 and TRBJ1-1; D is ambiguous. With 3 bases removed from V and 0 bases from J, the gap between germline ends came to 5 bases. The CDR3 is made up of 13 amino acids. Looked up from germline, CDR1 is LNHDA and CDR2 is SQIVND (reference sequence). DNA of the CDR3: TGTGCCAGTAGTATGGCTCTGAACACTGAAGCTTTCTTT. Amino acids: CASSMALNTEAFF.

The table lists this clone with a count of one. This chain joins TRBV7-3 and TRBJ1-1; D ambiguous. The CDR3 is 13 amino acids. In germline, CDR1 is SGHTA, CDR2 FQGTGA. V lost 5 bases to trimming and J lost 10 bases, with 17 bases between them. CDR3 DNA sequence: TGTGCCAGCAGCCCCGGTACCGGGAGCCCAGCTTTCTTT. Translating gives CASSPGTGSPAFF.

The chain uses TRBV16 and TRBJ1-5, with TRBD1 as a possible D gene (5 bases). The CDR3 length is 16 residues. V lost 2 bases and J lost 4, with 15 bases in between. CDR1 is KGHSY, CDR2 FQNENV, per germline. The DNA for the CDR3 is TGTGCCAGCAGCCAAGGCTCCAGGGCGTTTAATCAGCCCCAGCATTTT. Its translation: CASSQGSRAFNQPQHF.

This sequence joins TRBV5-6 and TRBJ2-2; 11 bases map to TRBD2. Germline V gene sequence: CDR1 SGHDT, CDR2 YYEEEE. The CDR3 is 17 amino acids. Losses at the gene ends were 4 bases for V and 4 bases for J; bases not matched to a gene: 9. CDR3 bases: TGTGCCAGCAGCCGGACTAGCGGGCGGCGGAGCACCGGGGAGCTGTTTTTT. This codes for CASSRTSGRRSTGELFF.

J is TRBJ2-3 and V is TRBV30; 13 bases align to TRBD2. V gave up 4 bases and J gave up 2 bases; unmatched junction bases: 6. This CDR3 region has 16 residues. The germline gives CDR1 GTSNPN, CDR2 SVGIG (reference sequence). The CDR3 is CAWTEGLAGITDTQYF. CDR3 coding DNA: TGTGCCTGGACCGAGGGACTAGCGGGAATCACAGATACGCAGTATTTT.

The chain uses TRBV15 and TRBJ2-6; TRBD2 matches 7 bases. J lost 0 bases, V lost 1 base, and 3 bases had no gene match. Germline V gene sequence: CDR1 LNHNV, CDR2 YYDKDF (reference sequence). The CDR3 runs 17 residues. The CDR3 coding sequence is TGTGCCACCAGCAGAGTAACGGGGGGCTCTGGGGCCAACGTCCTGACTTTC. Translation gives CATSRVTGGSGANVLTF.